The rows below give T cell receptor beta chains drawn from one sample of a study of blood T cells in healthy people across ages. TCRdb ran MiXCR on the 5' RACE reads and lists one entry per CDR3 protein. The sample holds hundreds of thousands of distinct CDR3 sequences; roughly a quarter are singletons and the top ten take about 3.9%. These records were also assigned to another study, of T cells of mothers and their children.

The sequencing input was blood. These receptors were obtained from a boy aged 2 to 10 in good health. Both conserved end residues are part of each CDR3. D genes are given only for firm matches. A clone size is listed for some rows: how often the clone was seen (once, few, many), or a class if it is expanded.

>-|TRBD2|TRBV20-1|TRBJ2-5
CSARDLRLAGGETQYF
TGCAGTGCTAGAGATCTGAGACTAGCGGGGGGGGAGACCCAGTACTTC
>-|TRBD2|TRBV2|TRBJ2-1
CASSTLAGAYNEQFF
TGTGCCAGCAGTACCCTAGCGGGAGCCTACAATGAGCAGTTCTTC
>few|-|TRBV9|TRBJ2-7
CASSASDRDEQYF
TGTGCCAGCAGCGCTTCGGACCGTGACGAGCAGTACTTC
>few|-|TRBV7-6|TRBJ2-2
CASSPEASHAGELFF
TGTGCCAGCAGCCCCGAGGCCAGTCACGCGGGGGAGCTGTTTTTT
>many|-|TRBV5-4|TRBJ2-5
CASSDRQETQYF
TGTGCCAGCAGCGACCGCCAAGAGACCCAGTACTTC
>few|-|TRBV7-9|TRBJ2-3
CASSYGPGDSTDTQYF
TGTGCCAGCAGCTATGGGCCCGGGGATAGCACAGATACGCAGTATTTT
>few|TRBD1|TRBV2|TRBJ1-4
CASGGQATNEKLFF
TGTGCCAGCGGGGGACAGGCAACTAATGAAAAACTGTTTTTT
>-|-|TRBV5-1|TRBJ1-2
CASSVDSSYGYTF
TGCGCCAGCAGCGTTGACAGCTCCTATGGCTACACCTTC
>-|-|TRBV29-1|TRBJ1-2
CSVAGPSPRGYTF
TGCAGCGTTGCGGGACCCTCCCCGAGGGGCTACACCTTC
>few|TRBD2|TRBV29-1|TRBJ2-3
CSVEGTSGSRDTQYF
TGCAGCGTTGAAGGGACTAGCGGGAGTCGGGATACGCAGTATTTT
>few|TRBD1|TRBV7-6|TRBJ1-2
CASSAWDSDYGYTF
TGTGCCAGCAGCGCTTGGGACAGCGACTATGGCTACACCTTC
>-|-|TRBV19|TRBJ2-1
CASSITDSREQFF
TGTGCCAGTAGTATAACCGACTCTCGGGAGCAGTTCTTC
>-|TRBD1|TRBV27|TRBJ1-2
CASSSATGHYGYTF
TGTGCCAGCAGTTCGGCGACAGGGCACTATGGCTACACCTTC
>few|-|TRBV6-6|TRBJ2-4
CASSPNRASKNIQYF
TGTGCCAGCAGCCCCAACAGGGCCTCCAAAAACATTCAGTACTTC
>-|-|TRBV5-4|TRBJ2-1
CASRGGADPSYNEQFF
TGTGCCAGCAGGGGGGGGGCGGACCCGTCCTACAATGAGCAGTTCTTC
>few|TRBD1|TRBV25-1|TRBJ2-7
CASSEYTGDEQYF
TGTGCCAGCAGTGAATATACAGGGGACGAGCAGTACTTC
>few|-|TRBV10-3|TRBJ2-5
CAISEDQRETQYF
TGTGCCATCAGTGAGGACCAGAGAGAGACCCAGTACTTC
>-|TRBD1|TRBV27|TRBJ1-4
CASSAGGATNEKLFF
TGTGCCAGCAGTGCAGGGGGAGCAACTAATGAAAAACTGTTTTTT
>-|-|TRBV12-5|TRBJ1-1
CASVSGLNTEAFF
TGTGCTAGTGTAAGCGGATTGAACACTGAAGCTTTCTTT
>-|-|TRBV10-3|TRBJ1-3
CAITPAGGLGNTIYF
TGTGCCATCACACCTGCTGGAGGGTTAGGAAACACCATATATTTT
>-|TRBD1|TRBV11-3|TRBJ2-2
CASSLDRGLTGELFF
TGTGCCAGCAGCTTAGACAGGGGGCTTACCGGGGAGCTGTTTTTT
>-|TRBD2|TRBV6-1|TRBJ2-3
CASSEGTSGYTDTQYF
TGTGCCAGCAGTGAAGGGACTAGCGGCTACACAGATACGCAGTATTTT
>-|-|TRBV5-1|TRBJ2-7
CAGSLASGGGPSYEQYF
TGCGCCGGCAGCTTGGCCTCTGGAGGGGGCCCCTCCTACGAGCAGTACTTC
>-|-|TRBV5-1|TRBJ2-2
CASSFLAFGTGELFF
TGCGCCAGCAGCTTCTTGGCTTTTGGCACCGGGGAGCTGTTTTTT
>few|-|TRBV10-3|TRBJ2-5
CAIQIGIQETQYF
TGTGCCATTCAGATCGGGATCCAAGAGACCCAGTACTTC
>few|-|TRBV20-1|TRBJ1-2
CSARDFGLSGTRSNYGYTF
TGCAGTGCTAGAGATTTTGGCCTGTCCGGGACAAGATCTAACTATGGCTACACCTTC
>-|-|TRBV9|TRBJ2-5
CASSGGLGSETQYF
TGTGCCAGCAGCGGGGGACTTGGGTCCGAGACCCAGTACTTC
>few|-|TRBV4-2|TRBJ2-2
CASSQEWTAGELFF
TGTGCCAGCAGCCAAGAGTGGACTGCCGGGGAGCTGTTTTTT
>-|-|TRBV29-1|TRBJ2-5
CSVDRGEGVQETQYF
TGCAGCGTTGATCGTGGGGAGGGGGTTCAAGAGACCCAGTACTTC
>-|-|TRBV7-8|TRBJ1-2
CASRQETGEIANYGYTF
TGTGCCAGCAGACAAGAGACCGGGGAGATAGCTAACTATGGCTACACCTTC
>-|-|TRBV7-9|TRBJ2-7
CASSLAGVDYEQYF
TGTGCCAGCAGCTTAGCGGGAGTGGATTACGAGCAGTACTTC
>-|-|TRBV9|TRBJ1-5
CASSVGGGPDTQHF
TGTGCCAGCAGCGTAGGAGGCGGGCCAGATACGCAGCATTTT
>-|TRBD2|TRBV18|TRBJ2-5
CASSFLGLTGGETQYF
TGTGCCAGCTCATTCCTGGGACTAACAGGAGGGGAGACCCAGTACTTC
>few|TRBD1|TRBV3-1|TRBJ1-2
CASSQGKGAGGYTF
TGTGCCAGCAGCCAAGGGAAGGGGGCAGGGGGCTACACCTTC
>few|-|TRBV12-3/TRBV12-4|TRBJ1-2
CASSRDTYGYTF
TGTGCCAGCAGTCGGGACACCTATGGCTACACCTTC
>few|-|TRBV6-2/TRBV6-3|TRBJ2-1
CASSYSDSEQFF
TGTGCCAGCAGTTACTCGGACAGTGAGCAGTTCTTC
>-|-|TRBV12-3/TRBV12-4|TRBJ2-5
CASSSSRVETQYF
TGTGCCAGCAGTTCATCAAGGGTAGAGACCCAGTACTTC
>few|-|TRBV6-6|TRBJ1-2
CASRVGNGYTF
TGTGCCAGCAGGGTAGGCAATGGCTACACCTTC
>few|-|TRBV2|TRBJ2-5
CASRVSFETQYF
TGTGCCAGCAGGGTCTCTTTTGAGACCCAGTACTTC
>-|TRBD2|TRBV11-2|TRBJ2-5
CASSFGGGSETQYF
TGTGCCAGCAGCTTCGGGGGGGGGTCAGAGACCCAGTACTTC
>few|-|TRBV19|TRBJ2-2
CASSGLGAGELFF
TGTGCCAGTAGTGGCCTAGGGGCCGGGGAGTTGTTTTTT
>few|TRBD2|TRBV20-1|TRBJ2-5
CSASDLAGWFF
TGCAGTGCTAGTGACCTAGCGGGCTGGTTCTTC
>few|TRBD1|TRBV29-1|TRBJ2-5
CSATTGRETQYF
TGCAGCGCCACGACAGGGAGAGAGACCCAGTACTTC